The next 27 T cell receptor beta chains were all read from a single sample in a study of T cells in Graves' hyperthyroidism and ophthalmopathy. Regions amplified from RNA transcripts were the TCR beta CDR3 regions. TCR CDR3 underwent first-round RT-PCR with the HTBI primer set. TCRdb processed the multiplex PCR reads anew with MiXCR; each CDR3 protein has one entry. The sample contains about 96,000 distinct CDR3 sequences, just over 50% of which appear only once. Sequencing was performed on blood. The receptors originated from a woman aged 35 to 49 with Graves' hyperthyroidism.

In the case of this clonotype: As the CDR3 is not closed by the conserved phenylalanine or tryptophan, this likely results from a read error. It is unclear where the CDR3 begins or ends on the DNA, so no DNA is shown, and the CDR3 is as TCRdb lists it. This chain links TRBV7-2 with TRBJ2-5. Germline-derived CDR1 and CDR2 are SGHTA and FQGNSA. The CDR3 sequence runs 8 residues, both termini included. CDR3: CASSPQER.

This clonotype was recorded at least ten times. The chain combines TRBV20-1 with TRBJ1-5; D call uncertain. V lost 2 bases and J 1 base, leaving 15 bases between the germline ends. Germline loops: CDR1 DFQATT, CDR2 SNEGSKA (reference sequence). The CDR3 has 16 residues. CDR3 loop: CSARSHLGISNQPQHF. The DNA for the CDR3 is TGCAGTGCTAGATCCCACCTAGGGATCAGCAATCAGCCCCAGCATTTT.

The CDR3 DNA follows: TGTGCCAGCAGCTTATGGGGGACTGAAAAACTGTTTTTT. Translation: CASSLWGTEKLFF. The chain employs TRBV2 and TRBJ1-4, with a tentative D call TRBD1 (5 bases). V lost 6 bases and J lost 7, with 12 bases in between. CDR3 length: 13 residues. The germline V gene has CDR1 SNHLY and CDR2 FYNNEI.

Concerning this clonotype itself: A much larger clone lies a single base off, so this may be a read error. This sequence joins TRBV5-6 and TRBJ2-7; a weak D match, TRBD2 (6 bases). V was pared by 3 bases and J by 2 bases, with 12 bases between. Germline loops: CDR1 SGHDT, CDR2 YYEEEE. The CDR3 covers 14 residues. The DNA of the CDR3 is TGTGCCAGCAGCTGGGGCCGGGGGACCTACGAGCAGTACTTC. Translation gives CASSWGRGTYEQYF.

This clonotype was seen many times. This chain connects TRBV7-9 to TRBJ1-2; D uncertain. The CDR3 extends over 13 amino acids. The V and J ends lost 3 bases and 2 bases respectively, with 7 bases between them. CDR1 and CDR2 (germline): SEHNR, FQNEAQ (reference sequence). CDR3 loop: CASSFYSNYGYTF. The CDR3 nucleotides read TGTGCCAGCAGCTTTTACAGCAACTATGGCTACACCTTC.

The CDR3 DNA reads TGTGCCAGCAGTTACGGGGGGGAGACCCAGTACTTC. This encodes CASSYGGETQYF. The chain joins TRBV6-5 to TRBJ2-5, with D possibly matching TRBD2 (6 bases). The V end lost 2 bases, the J end lost 5 bases, and 6 bases lay between the germline ends. This CDR3 region has 12 residues. The germline V gene encodes CDR1 MNHEY and CDR2 SVGAGI.

This clonotype was counted many times. This chain links TRBV7-3 with TRBJ1-1; 9 bases align to TRBD1. CDR1 is SGHTA and CDR2 is FQGTGA in the germline V gene. The V segment lost 5 bases and the J segment 4 bases; nucleotides outside the gene matches: 8. The CDR3 has 15 amino acids. The CDR3 nucleotides are TGTGCCAGCAGCCTAGGACAGGGGCGGGGCACTGAAGCTTTCTTT. This translates into CASSLGQGRGTEAFF.

This clonotype was counted many times. This rearrangement joins TRBV7-9 to TRBJ1-5, with 7 bases lining up with TRBD1. The V gene's germline CDR1 is SEHNR and CDR2 FQNEAQ (reference sequence). CDR3 length equals 13 residues. With 5 bases clipped from V and 5 bases from J, the junction kept 3 bases outside the gene matches. The DNA of the CDR3 is TGTGCCAGCAGCCCGGGACAGTATCAGCCCCAGCATTTT. Protein: CASSPGQYQPQHF.

With regard to this clonotype: Given a much more abundant clone one base away, this may be a read error. As the CDR3 is not closed by the conserved phenylalanine or tryptophan, this likely results from a read error. In DNA form, the CDR3 reads TGTGCCAGCAGCGTTAGGGGCGGGTTCACCGGGGAGCTGTTTTCT. It encodes CASSVRGGFTGELFS. V is TRBV7-9 and J is TRBJ2-2; TRBD1 or TRBD2 may be the D gene (5 bases each). Germline values: CDR1 SEHNR, CDR2 FQNEAQ (reference sequence). The V and J ends lost 5 bases and 4 bases respectively, with 14 bases between them. The CDR3 loop spans 15 amino acids.

This clonotype was seen a few times. The V and J genes are TRBV9 and TRBJ1-4, with TRBD1 matching over 7 bases. The germline V gene encodes CDR1 SGDLS and CDR2 YYNGEE. CDR3 length equals 15 residues. The J segment lost 8 bases and the V segment lost 0 bases, leaving 7 bases of the junction unmatched. The CDR3 reads CASSVEGGLWEKLFF. The DNA for the CDR3 is TGTGCCAGCAGCGTAGAAGGGGGCCTATGGGAAAAACTGTTTTTT.

V is TRBV2 and J is TRBJ2-5, with D possibly TRBD2 on 5 matching bases. CDR1 and CDR2 (germline): SNHLY, FYNNEI. The V gene lost 8 bases and the J gene lost 5 bases, with 18 bases spanning the gap. CDR3 length: 14 residues. The CDR3, as DNA: TGTGCCAGCTTGAGAGAGGGAGTCAGGGAGACCCAGTACTTC. This sequence encodes CASLREGVRETQYF.

This clonotype was seen many times. The gene calls are TRBV7-2 and TRBJ1-4; 7 bases are a match to TRBD1. Germline V gives CDR1 SGHTA, CDR2 FQGNSA. CDR3 size: 15 residues. Trimming cost V 2 bases and J 8 bases; bases outside gene matches: 8. CDR3 loop: CASSLHPGGKEKLFF. CDR3 sequence (DNA): TGTGCCAGCAGCTTACACCCAGGGGGGAAGGAAAAACTGTTTTTT.

This clonotype was seen many times. The chain has TRBV13 and TRBJ1-4, with no clear D. Germline-derived CDR1 and CDR2 are PRHDT and FYEKMQ (reference sequence). V shed 4 bases and J shed 7 bases, with 10 bases lying between them. The CDR3 totals 13 residues. The CDR3 DNA is TGTGCCAGCAGCTCTCCCTCCGGTGAAAAACTGTTTTTT. Translated, it gives CASSSPSGEKLFF. Combining the CDR3 with reference TRBV13 and TRBJ1-4 gives the whole variable domain AAGVIQSPRHLIKEKRETATLKCYPIPRHDTVYWYQQGPGQDPQFLISFYEKMQSDKGSIPDRFSAQQFSDYHSELNMSSLELGDSALYFCASSSPSGEKLFFGSGTQLSVL.

The CDR3, as DNA: TGCAGTGCTCCGGGGGGGCTAGCGGGAGCCCACTCCTACGAGCAGTACTTC. This translates into CSAPGGLAGAHSYEQYF. This rearrangement joins TRBV20-1 to TRBJ2-7; 10 bases align to TRBD2. Trimming took 5 bases from V and 0 from J; bases not matched to a gene: 13. The germline V gene encodes CDR1 DFQATT and CDR2 SNEGSKA (reference sequence). The CDR3 is made up of 17 amino acids.

This clonotype has more than one count but fewer than ten. V usage is TRBV4-1 and J usage is TRBJ1-4, with unresolved D. The V end was cut by 2 bases, the J end by 8 bases, with 9 bases between. CDR3 length: 13 amino acids. Germline V gene sequence: CDR1 MGHRA, CDR2 YSYEKL. The CDR3 bases are TGCGCCAGCAGCCAATTAAGTGTGGAAAAACTGTTTTTT. It yields the protein CASSQLSVEKLFF.

V gene TRBV9 combines with J gene TRBJ2-7; 10 positions agree with TRBD1. Germline V gene sequence: CDR1 SGDLS, CDR2 YYNGEE. J lost 5 bases, V lost 2 bases, and 7 bases had no gene match. There are 15 residues in the CDR3. The CDR3 coding sequence is TGTGCCAGCAGCGTCGGGTCGACAGGGGGCGACGAGCAGTACTTC. It codes for CASSVGSTGGDEQYF.

There are many counts of this clonotype. The chain couples TRBV20-1 to TRBJ2-5, with D possibly TRBD1 on 5 matching bases. This CDR3 has 13 residues. Germline CDR1 and CDR2: DFQATT and SNEGSKA (reference sequence). The V and J ends lost 6 bases and 10 bases respectively, with 21 bases between them. The CDR3 DNA reads TGCAGTGCCCTGGGGCAGGTCTCAGTGGTCCAGTACTTC. This gives the protein CSALGQVSVVQYF.

The rearrangement links TRBV7-9 to TRBJ2-5; 10 nucleotides agree with TRBD2. The CDR3 contains 15 residues. After removal of 3 bases from V and 5 bases from J, the junction contained 6 bases not matched to a gene. The germline V gene has CDR1 SEHNR and CDR2 FQNEAQ (reference sequence). This CDR3 reads CASSLVGTSVETQYF. For the CDR3, the DNA is TGTGCCAGCAGCTTGGTGGGGACTAGCGTGGAGACCCAGTACTTC. Variable domain in full (rest from reference TRBV7-9 and TRBJ2-5): DTGVSQNPRHKITKRGQNVTFRCDPISEHNRLYWYRQTLGQGPEFLTYFQNEAQLEKSRLLSDRFSAERPKGSFSTLEIQRTEQGDSAMYLCASSLVGTSVETQYFGPGTRLLVL.

The rearrangement joins TRBV9 to TRBJ2-5, with 9 bases matching TRBD2. The trim removed 4 bases at V and 4 bases at J, leaving 8 bases unmatched. The CDR3 is made up of 15 amino acids. Germline lookup yields CDR1 SGDLS and CDR2 YYNGEE. CDR3 amino acids: CASSLRAGGPETQYF. The CDR3 DNA follows: TGTGCCAGCAGCCTCAGGGCGGGAGGGCCAGAGACCCAGTACTTC.

V and J are TRBV29-1 and TRBJ2-5; D may be TRBD1 (6 bases). V lost 5 bases, J lost 4 bases, and 11 bases lay in between. This CDR3 spans 12 amino acids. The germline V gene has CDR1 SQVTM and CDR2 ANQGSEA. The CDR3 sequence: CSVLGAGETQYF. The CDR3 DNA reads TGCAGCGTTCTGGGGGCCGGAGAGACCCAGTACTTC.

About this clonotype itself: This sequence may be a read error, since a much larger clone differs from it by one base. The missing conserved phenylalanine or tryptophan at the end of this CDR3 makes a read error likely. The V call is TRBV11-2, the J call TRBJ1-2; D call uncertain. The CDR3 has 13 residues. Trimming cost V 5 bases and J 2 bases, with 9 bases left between them. Germline CDR1 and CDR2: SGHAT and FQNNGV. The CDR3 DNA sequence: TGTGCCAGCAGCCAGAGCGGGAACTATGGCTACACCTCC. Translating gives CASSQSGNYGYTS.

This clonotype was seen at least ten times. This chain links TRBV7-9 with TRBJ2-7, with D unresolved. Germline V gene lookup returns CDR1 SEHNR and CDR2 FQNEAQ (reference sequence). The CDR3 totals 13 residues. Trimming removed 2 bases at V and 0 bases at J, with 5 bases between. The CDR3 reads CASSLSPSYEQYF. The CDR3 region has the DNA TGTGCCAGCAGCTTAAGCCCCTCCTACGAGCAGTACTTC.

With respect to this clonotype: One end of the junction is discordant with germline, which a read error may explain. CDR3 sequence reads: CASSSFSRGKNTEASF. In DNA, the CDR3 is TGTGCCAGCAGCTCCTTCTCCAGGGGGAAGAACACTGAAGCTTCCTTT. This chain joins TRBV7-9 and TRBJ1-1, with TRBD1 matching over 7 bases. Germline V gene data show CDR1 as SEHNR and CDR2 as FQNEAQ (reference sequence). The CDR3 length is 16 residues. The full variable domain, rest sourced from reference TRBV7-9 and TRBJ1-1, is DTGVSQNPRHKITKRGQNVTFRCDPISEHNRLYWYRQTLGQGPEFLTYFQNEAQLEKSRLLSDRFSAERPKGSFSTLEIQRTEQGDSAMYLCASSSFSRGKNTEASFGQGTRLTVV.

This clonotype occurred many times. The rearrangement joins TRBV20-1 to TRBJ1-5, with unresolved D. This CDR3 region has 13 residues. Trimming took off 6 bases at V and 7 bases at J, with 16 bases between the two ends. CDR1 DFQATT and CDR2 SNEGSKA come from the germline V gene (reference sequence). CDR3 nucleotides: TGCAGTGCCCAGCCGGGAGGCCCCCAGCCCCAGCATTTT. It encodes CSAQPGGPQPQHF.

There are many counts of this clonotype. The chain joins TRBV7-7 to TRBJ2-2, with no clear D. The CDR3 sequence is 15 residues long. Deletions cut 5 bases from V and 4 bases from J, with 14 bases between. The germline V gene encodes CDR1 SSHAT and CDR2 FNYEAQ (reference sequence). The CDR3 spells CASSQTSMSTGELFF. The CDR3, as DNA: TGTGCCAGCAGCCAGACCAGCATGAGCACCGGGGAGCTGTTTTTT. The variable domain in full, completed from reference TRBV7-7 and TRBJ2-2, reads GAGVSQSPRYKVTKRGQDVTLRCDPISSHATLYWYQQALGQGPEFLTYFNYEAQPDKSGLPSDRFSAERPEGSISTLTIQRTEQRDSAMYRCASSQTSMSTGELFFGEGSRLTVL.

V usage is TRBV5-1 and J usage is TRBJ1-5, with 10 bases matching TRBD1. Germline V gene sequence: CDR1 SGHRS, CDR2 YFSETQ. The CDR3 is made up of 13 amino acids. After removal of 6 bases from V and 11 bases from J, the junction contained 8 bases not matched to a gene. The CDR3 is CASTRDRGETQHF. As DNA, the CDR3 is TGCGCCAGCACCCGGGACAGGGGCGAGACCCAGCATTTT.

The chain couples TRBV5-1 to TRBJ1-2; D possibly corresponds to TRBD1 (5 bases). The V end lost 4 bases, the J end lost 7 bases, and 14 bases lay between the germline ends. The CDR3 covers 13 residues. Germline CDR1 is SGHRS and CDR2 is YFSETQ. The CDR3 bases are TGCGCCAGCAGCCATGACGGGGCCGGTGGCTACACCTTC. Its protein product is CASSHDGAGGYTF.